This TCR beta chain was found in a study of blood T cell repertoires in COVID-19. For the study at large: Italy, Spain and the United States were the sources of the convalescent and acute COVID-19 samples.

Per the authors' pipeline: From reference gene primer amplification, estimates of nucleated cell counts were derived. Clones were read by immunoSEQ multiplex PCR, and TCRdb kept only the in-frame ones, dropping some. The V and J calls and clone size were taken over from that table, and D and trimming were inferred from the DNA. The sample has approximately 200,000 clones, approximately 90% seen once. Trimming took off 0 bases at V and 2 bases at J, with 11 bases between the two ends. Looked up from germline, CDR1 is SGHRS and CDR2 is YFSETQ. The CDR3 runs 15 residues. This receptor was taken from a man aged 55 to 69 who had recovered from COVID-19. The V and J genes are TRBV5-1 and TRBJ2-5, with unresolved D. Sequenced sample: peripheral blood. The CDR3 here is CASSLGAHSQETQYF. The CDR3 bases are TGCGCCAGCAGCTTGGGGGCTCACTCTCAAGAGACCCAGTACTTC. The whole variable domain, filled in from reference TRBV5-1 and TRBJ2-5, reads KAGVTQTPRYLIKTRGQQVTLSCSPISGHRSVSWYQQTPGQGLQFLFEYFSETQRNKGNFPGRFSGRQFSNSRSEMNVSTLELGDSALYLCASSLGAHSQETQYFGPGTRLLVL.